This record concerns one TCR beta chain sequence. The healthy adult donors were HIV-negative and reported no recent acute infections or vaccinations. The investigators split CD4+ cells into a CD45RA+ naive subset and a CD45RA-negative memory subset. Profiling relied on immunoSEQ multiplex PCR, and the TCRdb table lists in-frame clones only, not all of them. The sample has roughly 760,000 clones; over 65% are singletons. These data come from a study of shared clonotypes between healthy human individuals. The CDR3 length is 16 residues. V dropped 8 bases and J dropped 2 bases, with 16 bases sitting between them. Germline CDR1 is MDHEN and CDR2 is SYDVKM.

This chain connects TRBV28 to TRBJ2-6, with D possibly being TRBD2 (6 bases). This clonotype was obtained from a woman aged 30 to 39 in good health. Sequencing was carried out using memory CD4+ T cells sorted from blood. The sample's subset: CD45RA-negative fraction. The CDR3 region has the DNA TGTGCCAGCGGGAGGCCGGGGGATACTGGGGCCAACGTCCTGACTTTC. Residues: CASGRPGDTGANVLTF.